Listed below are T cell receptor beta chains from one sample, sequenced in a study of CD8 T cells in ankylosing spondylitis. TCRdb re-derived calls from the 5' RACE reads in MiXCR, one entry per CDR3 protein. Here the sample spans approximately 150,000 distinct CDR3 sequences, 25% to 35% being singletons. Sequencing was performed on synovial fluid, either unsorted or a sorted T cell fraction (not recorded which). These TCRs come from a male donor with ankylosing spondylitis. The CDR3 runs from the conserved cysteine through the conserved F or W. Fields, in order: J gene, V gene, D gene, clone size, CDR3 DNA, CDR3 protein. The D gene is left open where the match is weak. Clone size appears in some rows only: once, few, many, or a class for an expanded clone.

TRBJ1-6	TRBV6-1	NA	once	TGTGCCTTTGGGGGAAATTCACCCCTCCACTTT	CAFGGNSPLHF
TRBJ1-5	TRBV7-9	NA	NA	TGTGCCAGCAGCCCCGATAGCAATCAGCCCCAGCATTTT	CASSPDSNQPQHF
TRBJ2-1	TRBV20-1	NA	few	TGCAGTGCTAGAGGCCCCGGGGGCAGCGTAGAGCAGTTCTTC	CSARGPGGSVEQFF
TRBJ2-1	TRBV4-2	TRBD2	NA	TGTGCCAGCAGCCAAGTAGCGGGAGGGCCGAATGAGCAGTTCTTC	CASSQVAGGPNEQFF
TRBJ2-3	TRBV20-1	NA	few	TGCTCGGTGTTCACAGATACGCAGTATTTT	CSVFTDTQYF
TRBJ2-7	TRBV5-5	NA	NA	TGTGCCAGCAGCACCCAGACAGACTCCTACGAGCAGTACTTC	CASSTQTDSYEQYF
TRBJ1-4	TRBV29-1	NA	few	TGCAGCGTGAGACAGCCATCTAATGAAAAACTGTTTTTT	CSVRQPSNEKLFF
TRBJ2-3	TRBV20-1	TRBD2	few	TGCAGTGCCACCAAGGGCGGGAGGGCCTTAGATACGCAGTATTTT	CSATKGGRALDTQYF
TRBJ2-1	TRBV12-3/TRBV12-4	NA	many	TGTGCCAGCAGCCCCGGGGTGGGTCAGGGTGGTGAGCAGTTCTTC	CASSPGVGQGGEQFF
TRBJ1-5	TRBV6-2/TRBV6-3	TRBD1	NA	TGTGCCAGCAGCGCTTCCTCAGGGGGCGGTCAGCCCCAGCATTTT	CASSASSGGGQPQHF
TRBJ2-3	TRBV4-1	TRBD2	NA	TGCGCCAGCAGCCAGACACCGGGACTAGCTGCAGATACGCAGTATTTT	CASSQTPGLAADTQYF
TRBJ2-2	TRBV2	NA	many	TGTGCCAGCAGGATACAGGCCGGGGAGCTGTTTTTT	CASRIQAGELFF
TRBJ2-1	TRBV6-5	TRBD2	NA	TGTGCCAGCAGTTACTCGAGCCTAGCGGGAGTATACAATGAGCAGTTCTTC	CASSYSSLAGVYNEQFF
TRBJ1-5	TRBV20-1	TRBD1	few	TGCAGTGCTAGAGATTACCGACAGGGTTTGGGCAATCAGCCCCAGCATTTT	CSARDYRQGLGNQPQHF
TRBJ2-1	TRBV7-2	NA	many	TGTGCCAGCAGCCTCCACTTGGGGGCAACCTACAATGAGCAGTTCTTC	CASSLHLGATYNEQFF
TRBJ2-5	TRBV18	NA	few	TGTGCCAGCTCACCCGCAGGCGTCGGGACCCAGTACTTC	CASSPAGVGTQYF
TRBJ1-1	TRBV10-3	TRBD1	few	TGTGCCATCAGGCAAAGTGGGGCCGGGACAGGGGGTCCCACTGAAGCTTTCTTT	CAIRQSGAGTGGPTEAFF
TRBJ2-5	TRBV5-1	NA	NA	TGCGCCAGCAGCCTCTACAGTGTCCAAGAGACCCAGTACTTC	CASSLYSVQETQYF
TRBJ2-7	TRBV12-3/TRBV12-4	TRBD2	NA	TGTGCCAGCAGACGCGGGAGTGTCAACGAGCAGTACTTC	CASRRGSVNEQYF
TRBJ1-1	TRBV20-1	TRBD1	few	TGCAGTGCTATGGGACAGCCTGACCCCTGGAACACTGAAGCTTTCTTT	CSAMGQPDPWNTEAFF
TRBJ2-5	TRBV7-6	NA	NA	TGTGCCAGCAGGCCCACGGTCGCCCTAAAAGAGACCCAGTACTTC	CASRPTVALKETQYF
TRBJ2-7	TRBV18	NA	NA	TGTGCCAGCACCGTATCGGGCTACGAGCAGTACTTC	CASTVSGYEQYF
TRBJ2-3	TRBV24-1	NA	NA	TGTGCCACCAGTGACCGGAGAAGCACAGATACGCAGTATTTT	CATSDRRSTDTQYF
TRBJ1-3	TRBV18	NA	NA	TGTGCCAGCTCACCACCGAAGGGGAGCTCTGGAAACACCATATATTTT	CASSPPKGSSGNTIYF
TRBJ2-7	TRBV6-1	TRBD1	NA	TGTGCCAGCAGTGGCGACAGGGCTAACGAGCAGTACTTC	CASSGDRANEQYF
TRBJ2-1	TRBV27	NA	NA	TGTGCCAGCAGGACGATTCAGGGACCACCCTGGGGAAATGAGCAGTTCTTC	CASRTIQGPPWGNEQFF
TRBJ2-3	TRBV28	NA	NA	TGTGCCAGCAGACCAACTAGTTTCACAGATACGCAGTATTTT	CASRPTSFTDTQYF
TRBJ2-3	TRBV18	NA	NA	TGTGCCAGCTCACCCGACTACCTGAGGACAGATACGCAGTATTTT	CASSPDYLRTDTQYF
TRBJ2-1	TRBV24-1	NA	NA	TGTGCCACCAGTGATTTTGGCGGCAACAATGAGCAGTTCTTC	CATSDFGGNNEQFF
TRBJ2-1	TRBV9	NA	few	TGTGCCAGCAGCGTAGGTCCACCCTTGGTGTTCGAGCAGTTCTTC	CASSVGPPLVFEQFF
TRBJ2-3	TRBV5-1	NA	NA	TGCGCCAGCAGCCCCGGAGACGGGGTGGGGACAGATACGCAGTATTTT	CASSPGDGVGTDTQYF
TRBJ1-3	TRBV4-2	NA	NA	TGTGCCAGCAGCCAAGATATACCCTCTGGAAACACCATATATTTT	CASSQDIPSGNTIYF
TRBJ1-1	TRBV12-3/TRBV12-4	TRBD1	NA	TGTGCCAGCAGTTACCGGGACAGGGGAATCGGTTTCTTT	CASSYRDRGIGFF
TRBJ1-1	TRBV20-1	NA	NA	TGCAGTGCTCATAGGGCGCTTGTGAACACTGAAGCTTTCTTT	CSAHRALVNTEAFF
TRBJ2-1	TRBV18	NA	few	TGTGCCAGCTCACCCCAGGGGACGGGGGACAATGAGCAGTTCTTC	CASSPQGTGDNEQFF
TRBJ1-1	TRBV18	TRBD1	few	TGTGCCAGCACAAAAGAGACAGGGGTCGTTGACACTGAAGCTTTCTTT	CASTKETGVVDTEAFF
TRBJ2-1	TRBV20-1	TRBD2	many	TGCAGTGCGCGGACTAGTTGGGTTAGTGAGCAGTTCTTC	CSARTSWVSEQFF
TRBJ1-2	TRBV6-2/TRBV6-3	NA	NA	TGTGCCAGCAGTTACGGGGGGCTGGGTGGCTACACCTTC	CASSYGGLGGYTF
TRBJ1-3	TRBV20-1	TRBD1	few	TGCAGTGCTAGAGATGGGGACAGGGGGCTCTCTGGAAACACCATATATTTT	CSARDGDRGLSGNTIYF
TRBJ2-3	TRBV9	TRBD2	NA	TGTGCCAGCAGCGTCCGGGGGGGCGTTGCAGATACGCAGTATTTT	CASSVRGGVADTQYF
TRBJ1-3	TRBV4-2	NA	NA	TGTGCCAGCAGCGCTGCGGGGGAGAGGGACTCTGGAAACACCATATATTTT	CASSAAGERDSGNTIYF
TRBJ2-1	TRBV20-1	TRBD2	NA	TGCAGTGCGTCTAGCGGGATTAGGGCCAATGAGCAGTTCTTC	CSASSGIRANEQFF
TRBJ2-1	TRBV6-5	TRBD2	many	TGTGCCAGCAGTTACGGGACTAGCGGGGGGACCTACAATGAGCAGTTCTTC	CASSYGTSGGTYNEQFF
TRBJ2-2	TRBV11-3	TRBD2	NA	TGTGCCAGCAGCTTAGTTTCTAGCGGCCTGTACACCGGGGAGCTGTTTTTT	CASSLVSSGLYTGELFF
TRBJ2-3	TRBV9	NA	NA	TGTGCCAGCAGCGTGAGGGAAGCAGATACGCAGTATTTT	CASSVREADTQYF
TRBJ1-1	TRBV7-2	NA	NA	TGTGCCAGCAGCTTAGCGCTGGGGGGGCGCACTGAAGCTTTCTTT	CASSLALGGRTEAFF
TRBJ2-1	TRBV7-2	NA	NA	TGTGCCAGCAGCTTAGCTTTGATGGGTAATGAGCAGTTCTTC	CASSLALMGNEQFF
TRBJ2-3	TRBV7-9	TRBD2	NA	TGTGCCAGCAGCTGGGCGGGGGTCACCACAGATACGCAGTATTTT	CASSWAGVTTDTQYF
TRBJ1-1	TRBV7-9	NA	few	TGTGCCAGCAGCTTTCCAGAGAACACTGAAGCTTTCTTT	CASSFPENTEAFF